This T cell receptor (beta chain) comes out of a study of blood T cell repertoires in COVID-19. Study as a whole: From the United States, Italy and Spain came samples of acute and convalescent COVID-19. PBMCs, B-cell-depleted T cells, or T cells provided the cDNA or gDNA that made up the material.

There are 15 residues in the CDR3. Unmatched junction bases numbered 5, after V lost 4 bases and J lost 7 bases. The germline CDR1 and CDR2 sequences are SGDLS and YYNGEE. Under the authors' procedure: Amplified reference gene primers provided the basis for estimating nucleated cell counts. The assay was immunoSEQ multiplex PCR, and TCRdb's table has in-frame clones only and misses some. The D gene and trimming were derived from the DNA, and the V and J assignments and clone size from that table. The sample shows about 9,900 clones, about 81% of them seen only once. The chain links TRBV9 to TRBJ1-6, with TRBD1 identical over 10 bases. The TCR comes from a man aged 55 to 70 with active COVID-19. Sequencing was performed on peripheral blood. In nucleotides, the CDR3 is TGTGCCAGCAGCTCCCAGACAGGGGGCAATTCACCCCTCCACTTT. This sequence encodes CASSSQTGGNSPLHF.